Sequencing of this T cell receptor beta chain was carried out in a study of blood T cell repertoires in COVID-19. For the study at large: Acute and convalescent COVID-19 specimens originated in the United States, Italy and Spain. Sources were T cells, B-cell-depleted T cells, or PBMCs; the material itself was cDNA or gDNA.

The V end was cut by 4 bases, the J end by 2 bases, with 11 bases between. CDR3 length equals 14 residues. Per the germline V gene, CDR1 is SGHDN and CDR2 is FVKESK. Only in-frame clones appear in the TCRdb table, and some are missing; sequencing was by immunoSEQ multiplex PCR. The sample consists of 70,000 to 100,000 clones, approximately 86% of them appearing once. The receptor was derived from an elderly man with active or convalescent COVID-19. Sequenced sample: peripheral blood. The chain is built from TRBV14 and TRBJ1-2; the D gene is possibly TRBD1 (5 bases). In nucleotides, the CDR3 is TGTGCCAGCAGCCCCCAGGGCTTCAACTATGGCTACACCTTC. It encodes CASSPQGFNYGYTF.